These 9 T cell receptor beta chains came from one sample sequenced in a study of shared clonotypes between healthy human individuals. Positively selected for CCR7, the CD45RO-negative cells used as naive CD8 cells excluded terminally differentiated effector memory CD45RA+ cells. TCRdb keeps only in-frame clones here, not all; method: immunoSEQ multiplex PCR. The sample lists about 2.1 million clones; approximately 92% were seen once. Source material: naive CD8+ T cells from PBMCs. The source of these receptors is a man younger than 35 in good health. Some clones in this sample may be carry-over from other donors' samples.

The gene calls are TRBV7-8 and TRBJ2-1, with 10 bases fitting TRBD2. The trim removed 5 bases at V and 3 bases at J, leaving 4 bases unmatched. This CDR3 comprises 15 residues. Germline values: CDR1 SGHVS, CDR2 FQNEAQ. CDR3 residues: CASSPTSGNYNEQFF. Written as DNA, the CDR3 is TGTGCCAGCAGCCCAACTAGCGGGAACTACAATGAGCAGTTCTTC.

CDR3 amino acids: CASSVSGVPENIQYF. CDR3 DNA: TGTGCCAGCAGCGTATCAGGGGTCCCAGAAAACATTCAGTACTTC. The chain combines TRBV9 with TRBJ2-4; D is perhaps TRBD1 (6 bases). This CDR3 contains 15 residues. The germline V and J ends were trimmed by 1 base and 5 bases, with 13 bases remaining between them. CDR1 and CDR2 from the germline V gene are SGDLS and YYNGEE.

This rearrangement joins TRBV7-2 to TRBJ1-5, with a tentative D call TRBD1 (6 bases). Germline CDR1 and CDR2: SGHTA and FQGNSA. The CDR3 extends over 15 amino acids. Trimming stripped 4 bases from V and 0 bases from J, with 10 bases between. CDR3 sequence: CASSSRTDSNQPQHF. The CDR3 coding sequence is TGTGCCAGCAGCTCCCGGACAGATAGCAATCAGCCCCAGCATTTT.

This clone was recorded only once. The chain links TRBV28 to TRBJ1-6; D might be TRBD1 (6 bases). Deletions cut 5 bases from V and 9 bases from J, with 14 bases between. The CDR3 loop spans 14 amino acids. Per germline, CDR1 MDHEN and CDR2 SYDVKM. CDR3 nucleotides: TGTGCCAGCAGTCTCAGGGGAAGGGGTTCACCCCTCCACTTT. Amino acid sequence: CASSLRGRGSPLHF. Combining the CDR3 with reference TRBV28 and TRBJ1-6 gives the whole variable domain DVKVTQSSRYLVKRTGEKVFLECVQDMDHENMFWYRQDPGLGLRLIYFSYDVKMKEKGDIPEGYSVSREKKERFSLILESASTNQTSMYLCASSLRGRGSPLHFGNGTRLTVT.

The count of this clone is one. The V and J genes are TRBV27 and TRBJ2-7; TRBD2 aligns across 8 bases. This CDR3 comprises 16 residues. Germline lookup yields CDR1 MNHEY and CDR2 SMNVEV (reference sequence). The junction had 13 bases not matched to a gene; V was cut back by 6 bases and J by 3 bases. The CDR3 bases are TGTGCCAGCAGCCTGCATCTTGGGACTAGAATCTACGAGCAGTACTTC. This sequence encodes CASSLHLGTRIYEQYF.

J is TRBJ2-1 and V is TRBV5-1, with D possibly TRBD2 on 5 matching bases. There are 15 residues in the CDR3. Germline assignment: CDR1 SGHRS and CDR2 YFSETQ. V was clipped by 4 bases and J by 10 bases, with 21 bases between them. This CDR3 is CASSDGLSPIWEQFF. CDR3 nucleotide sequence: TGCGCCAGCAGCGACGGACTTAGCCCCATCTGGGAGCAGTTCTTC.

The rearrangement links TRBV28 to TRBJ1-1; a possible D gene is TRBD1 (5 bases). Germline values: CDR1 MDHEN, CDR2 SYDVKM. The V and J ends lost 5 bases and 5 bases respectively, with 24 bases between them. The CDR3 sequence is 17 residues long. This chain's CDR3 is CASSPLGGAAFYTEAFF. The CDR3 DNA follows: TGTGCCAGCAGTCCCCTGGGAGGGGCCGCTTTTTATACTGAAGCTTTCTTT. The whole variable domain, remainder taken from reference TRBV28 and TRBJ1-1, is DVKVTQSSRYLVKRTGEKVFLECVQDMDHENMFWYRQDPGLGLRLIYFSYDVKMKEKGDIPEGYSVSREKKERFSLILESASTNQTSMYLCASSPLGGAAFYTEAFFGQGTRLTVV.

V and J are TRBV9 and TRBJ2-5; no reliable D call. Trimming removed 4 bases from V and 2 bases from J, with 15 bases in between. Per germline, CDR1 SGDLS and CDR2 YYNGEE. The CDR3 sequence is 15 residues long. CDR3 amino acids: CASSPGGAAQETQYF. CDR3 sequence (DNA): TGTGCCAGCAGCCCCGGTGGAGCCGCACAAGAGACCCAGTACTTC.

The V call is TRBV6-1, the J call TRBJ1-1; tentative D call: TRBD1 (6 bases). The V end lost 7 bases, the J end lost 0 bases, and 12 bases lay between the germline ends. The CDR3 runs to 14 residues. Germline V gives CDR1 MNHNS, CDR2 SASEGT. Here the CDR3 DNA reads TGTGCCAGCACGACAGGACATATGAACACTGAAGCTTTCTTT. This encodes CASTTGHMNTEAFF.